The 9 T cell receptor beta chains listed next were all sequenced from one sample in a study of preoperative IRX-2 immunotherapy in early breast cancer. Treatment: preoperative locoregional IRX-2 cytokine immunotherapy. Using immunoSEQ multiplex PCR, the repertoire was profiled, and TCRdb retains in-frame clones only, with some absent. The table records approximately 6,300 clones, under 85% of them present only once. The input for sequencing was tumor tissue, taken before IRX-2 immunotherapy. The receptors originated from a human donor with breast cancer.

This chain joins TRBV11-3 and TRBJ2-7, with 10 bases aligning to TRBD2. V lost 5 bases, J lost 3 bases, and 10 bases stayed unmatched. In germline, CDR1 is SGHNT, CDR2 YENEEA. The CDR3 loop spans 16 amino acids. The CDR3 here is CASSHADTSGVYEQYF. The CDR3 nucleotides read TGTGCCAGCAGCCATGCGGATACTAGCGGGGTCTACGAGCAGTACTTC.

This clone is medium-sized in the sample. This chain joins TRBV11-3 and TRBJ1-2, with 7 bases that match TRBD1. V was pared by 3 bases and J by 4 bases, with 14 bases of the junction left unmatched. The CDR3 runs 17 residues. Germline CDR1 reads SGHNT; CDR2 reads YENEEA. CDR3 sequence (DNA): TGTGCCAGCAGCTTGGTGGTGGACGCCGGGACAGTCTATGGCTACACCTTC. This encodes CASSLVVDAGTVYGYTF.

The J gene is TRBJ2-5, the V gene TRBV6-8, with 7 bases that match TRBD2. J lost 0 bases, V lost 5 bases, and 9 bases had no gene match. CDR1 is MNHGY and CDR2 is SAAAGT in the germline V gene. This CDR3 spans 16 amino acids. Here the CDR3 DNA reads TGTGCCAGCAGTGGCAGGTGGGGGGGGTACCAAGAGACCCAGTACTTC. This encodes CASSGRWGGYQETQYF.

The chain carries TRBV6-1 and TRBJ2-1; either TRBD1 or TRBD2 may supply D (5 bases each). Germline CDR1 is MNHNS and CDR2 is SASEGT. The CDR3 has 15 amino acids. V shed 1 base and J shed 0 bases, with 7 bases lying between them. The CDR3 here is CASSEDGASYNEQFF. CDR3 DNA: TGTGCCAGCAGTGAAGACGGGGCCTCCTACAATGAGCAGTTCTTC.

By share, this clone ranks as medium-sized. The chain recombines TRBV6-8 with TRBJ2-1; possible D gene TRBD1, 5 bases. The CDR3 covers 17 residues. Germline V gene lookup returns CDR1 MNHGY and CDR2 SAAAGT. V was clipped by 3 bases and J by 7 bases, with 22 bases between them. The CDR3 loop reads CASSYDRPRPYENEQFF. The CDR3 region has the DNA TGTGCCAGCAGTTATGACAGACCCAGACCCTACGAAAATGAGCAGTTCTTC.

This chain joins TRBV7-4 and TRBJ2-7, with 8 bases fitting TRBD1. Germline CDR1 SGHVT, CDR2 SQSDAQ. The CDR3 runs 16 residues. The J segment lost 5 bases and the V segment lost 1 base, leaving 10 bases of the junction unmatched. The CDR3: CASSLVGGRGHHEQYF. CDR3 DNA: TGTGCCAGCAGCTTAGTAGGCGGCAGGGGGCACCACGAGCAGTACTTC.

This clone was seen a handful of times. The chain links TRBV6-8 to TRBJ1-1; TRBD1 might be the D (6 bases). There are 16 residues in the CDR3. Trimming took 0 bases from V and 1 from J, leaving 12 bases between them. Germline V gene lookup returns CDR1 MNHGY and CDR2 SAAAGT. The CDR3 here is CASSYSTGTPNTEAFF. The CDR3 coding sequence is TGTGCCAGCAGTTACTCGACCGGGACACCGAACACTGAAGCTTTCTTT.

The chain carries TRBV6-7 and TRBJ2-3; TRBD2 is a possible D gene (5 bases). TRBV6-7 is treated as an ORF (open reading frame) with a function not yet certain. V was pared by 6 bases and J by 0 bases, with 16 bases between. The CDR3 has 16 residues. The CDR3 DNA sequence: TGTGCCAGCAGCCAACGACGGACTCTAAGCACAGATACGCAGTATTTT. Translation: CASSQRRTLSTDTQYF.

This rearrangement joins TRBV12-1 to TRBJ2-3. TRBV12-1 is a pseudogene. This CDR3 region has 13 residues. This chain's CDR3 is CASSFKRPATQYF. The CDR3 DNA reads TGTGCCAGCAGCTTTAAGAGACCCGCGACGCAGTATTTT.